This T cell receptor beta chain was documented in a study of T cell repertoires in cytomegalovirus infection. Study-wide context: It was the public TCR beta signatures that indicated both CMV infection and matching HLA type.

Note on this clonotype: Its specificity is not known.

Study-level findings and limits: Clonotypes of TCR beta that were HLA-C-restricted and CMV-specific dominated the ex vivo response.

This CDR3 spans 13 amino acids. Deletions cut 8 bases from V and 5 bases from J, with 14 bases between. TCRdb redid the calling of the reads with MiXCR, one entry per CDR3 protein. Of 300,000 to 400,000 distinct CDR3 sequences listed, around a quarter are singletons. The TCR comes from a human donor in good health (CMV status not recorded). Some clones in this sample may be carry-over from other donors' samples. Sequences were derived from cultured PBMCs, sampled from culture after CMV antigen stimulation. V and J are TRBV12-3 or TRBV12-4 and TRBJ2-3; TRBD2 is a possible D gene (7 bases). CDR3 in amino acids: CASSREGGDTQYF. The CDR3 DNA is TGTGCCAGCTCCAGGGAGGGGGGAGATACGCAGTATTTT.